This T cell receptor beta chain was sequenced for a study of T cell responses to AZD1222 COVID-19 vaccine. Sequencing was performed with immunoSEQ multiplex PCR; in TCRdb, only in-frame clones are kept and a portion is missing. The table shows about 34,000 clones, with around 78% occurring only once. Study-level results: Most donors were white British, females outnumbered males, and clonal diversity was possibly underestimated. AZD1222 recipients seropositive at baseline numbered only six.

On this clone: Its specificity is unknown.

The CDR3 is made up of 13 amino acids. CDR1 is KGHSH, CDR2 LQKENI, per germline. Trimming shortened V by 3 bases and J by 5 bases, and 10 bases separated the two germline ends. The chain links TRBV18 to TRBJ2-5, with D possibly being TRBD2 (6 bases). The source was peripheral blood, collected 28 days after the second AZD1222 dose. This sequence was found in an adult who received the AZD1222 COVID-19 vaccine. CDR3 bases: TGTGCCAGCTCACCTCTAGCGCGGGAGACCCAGTACTTC. Protein: CASSPLARETQYF. The whole variable domain, filled in from reference TRBV18 and TRBJ2-5, reads NAGVMQNPRHLVRRRGQEARLRCSPMKGHSHVYWYRQLPEEGLKFMVYLQKENIIDESGMPKERFSAEFPKEGPSILRIQQVVRGDSAAYFCASSPLARETQYFGPGTRLLVL.